This entry lists 20 T cell receptor beta chains sequenced from one sample in a study of T cells in localized non-small cell lung cancer. Clones were read by immunoSEQ multiplex PCR, and TCRdb kept only the in-frame ones, dropping some. This table holds 25,000 to 35,000 clones, over 80% found once. Source: peripheral blood, taken before any cancer treatment. The receptors here all came from an older female donor with stage I lung adenocarcinoma.

V is TRBV6-5 and J is TRBJ1-6; 8 bases line up with TRBD1. The germline gives CDR1 MNHEY, CDR2 SVGAGI. Losses at the gene ends were 3 bases for V and 9 bases for J; bases not matched to a gene: 4. CDR3 size: 14 residues. The CDR3 region is CASSYWTGFSPLHF. DNA of the CDR3: TGTGCCAGCAGTTATTGGACAGGGTTTTCACCCCTCCACTTT.

The chain employs TRBV19 and TRBJ1-1; D is possibly TRBD1 (5 bases). V was pared by 7 bases and J by 3 bases, with 18 bases between. Germline assignment: CDR1 LNHDA and CDR2 SQIVND (reference sequence). This CDR3 contains 15 residues. CDR3 DNA: TGTGCCAGTACCACGGAGGCGGGGCGGCACACTGAAGCTTTCTTT. This encodes CASTTEAGRHTEAFF. The full variable domain, with the rest looked up from reference TRBV19 and TRBJ1-1, is DGGITQSPKYLFRKEGQNVTLSCEQNLNHDAMYWYRQDPGQGLRLIYYSQIVNDFQKGDIAEGYSVSREKKESFPLTVTSAQKNPTAFYLCASTTEAGRHTEAFFGQGTRLTVV.

The chain carries TRBV19 and TRBJ1-5; 10 positions match TRBD1. This CDR3 has 16 residues. Germline CDR1 is LNHDA and CDR2 is SQIVND (reference sequence). V shed 3 bases and J 6 bases; nucleotides not matched to a gene: 8. CDR3 protein: CASSIPGQGSGQPQHF. The CDR3 nucleotides are TGTGCCAGTAGTATCCCGGGACAGGGGTCGGGTCAGCCCCAGCATTTT.

This clone showed up just once. The chain links TRBV6-1 to TRBJ2-3; 7 bases agree with TRBD1. Trimming cost V 2 bases and J 2 bases; bases outside gene matches: 13. This CDR3 has 18 residues. CDR1 and CDR2 (germline): MNHNS, SASEGT. CDR3 sequence (DNA): TGTGCCAGCAGTGAACGGGTAGTGCGGACAGGAGACACAGATACGCAGTATTTT. Encoded protein: CASSERVVRTGDTDTQYF.

The chain combines TRBV19 with TRBJ1-2; TRBD1 is a possible D gene (6 bases). The CDR3 totals 15 residues. With 1 base removed from V and 10 bases from J, the gap between germline ends came to 19 bases. CDR1 and CDR2 from the germline V gene are LNHDA and SQIVND (reference sequence). Here the CDR3 DNA reads TGTGCCAGTAGTATAGGCCTCATCAACAGGGAAGACTACACCTTC. Its translation: CASSIGLINREDYTF.

This chain joins TRBV5-8 and TRBJ2-3, with a weak D call TRBD1 (5 bases). Germline V lookup: CDR1 SGHTS, CDR2 YDEGEE. The V end lost 3 bases, the J end lost 7 bases, and 9 bases lay between the germline ends. CDR3 length equals 12 residues. The CDR3 is CASSSRQYTQYF. The CDR3 DNA follows: TGTGCCAGCAGCTCACGACAGTATACGCAGTATTTT.

V and J are TRBV12-5 and TRBJ1-3, with unresolved D. The CDR3 has 17 residues. Germline-derived CDR1 and CDR2 are LGHNT and FRNRAP. V was shortened by 8 bases and J by 3 bases, with 23 bases between the two germline ends. The CDR3: CASTPQSLMGGGNTIYF. CDR3 bases: TGTGCTAGTACTCCCCAGTCCCTTATGGGCGGTGGAAACACCATATATTTT.

The chain has TRBV5-1 and TRBJ2-6; D unclear. The CDR3 covers 13 residues. The V gene lost 4 bases and the J gene lost 4 bases, with 6 bases spanning the gap. Germline V gene data show CDR1 as SGHRS and CDR2 as YFSETQ. The CDR3 nucleotides read TGCGCCAGCAGCCCCACCGGGGCCAACGTCCTGACTTTC. The encoded protein is CASSPTGANVLTF.

This sequence joins TRBV16 and TRBJ1-4, with 7 bases aligning to TRBD1. The CDR3 runs 15 residues. With V trimmed by 4 bases and J by 6 bases, 8 bases remained unmatched. The germline V gene encodes CDR1 KGHSY and CDR2 FQNENV. CDR3 nucleotides: TGTGCCAGCAGCCCACTAACAGGGGTGTATGAAAAACTGTTTTTT. Protein product: CASSPLTGVYEKLFF. Complete variable domain (other parts from reference TRBV16 and TRBJ1-4): GEEVAQTPKHLVRGEGQKAKLYCAPIKGHSYVFWYQQVLKNEFKFLISFQNENVFDETGMPKERFSAKCLPNSPCSLEIQATKLEDSAVYFCASSPLTGVYEKLFFGSGTQLSVL.

The V gene is TRBV11-3, the J gene TRBJ2-1, with 12 bases identical to TRBD2. Germline CDR1 reads SGHNT; CDR2 reads YENEEA. The length of the CDR3 is 19 residues. V lost 2 bases to trimming and J lost 0 bases; unmatched junction nucleotides: 8. CDR3 bases: TGTGCCAGCAGCTTAAAGACTAGCGGGGGTGAAAGCTCCTACAATGAGCAGTTCTTC. This gives the protein CASSLKTSGGESSYNEQFF.

The rearrangement joins TRBV28 to TRBJ1-5; D is unclear. In germline, CDR1 is MDHEN, CDR2 SYDVKM. Trimming left V 5 bases short and J 0 bases short, with 14 bases between. The CDR3 is made up of 16 amino acids. The CDR3 spells CASSRSFFHSNQPQHF. The DNA of the CDR3 is TGTGCCAGCAGTCGGAGTTTTTTTCATAGCAATCAGCCCCAGCATTTT.

The chain combines TRBV5-6 with TRBJ2-4; the D gene is possibly TRBD1 (6 bases). V was cut by 0 bases and J by 15 bases, with 22 bases left in between. The germline V gene has CDR1 SGHDT and CDR2 YYEEEE. The CDR3 runs to 15 residues. The CDR3 protein is CASSLVRGPPTSLYF. The DNA for the CDR3 is TGTGCCAGCAGCTTGGTCAGGGGCCCCCCGACTTCGTTGTACTTC.

This rearrangement joins TRBV18 to TRBJ1-4; D is ambiguous. The germline V gene encodes CDR1 KGHSH and CDR2 LQKENI. The CDR3 length is 12 residues. V dropped 4 bases and J dropped 5 bases, with 5 bases sitting between them. The CDR3 DNA reads as TGTGCCAGCTCACTAAAGAATGAAAAACTGTTTTTT. Translated: CASSLKNEKLFF. The whole variable domain, remainder taken from reference TRBV18 and TRBJ1-4, is NAGVMQNPRHLVRRRGQEARLRCSPMKGHSHVYWYRQLPEEGLKFMVYLQKENIIDESGMPKERFSAEFPKEGPSILRIQQVVRGDSAAYFCASSLKNEKLFFGSGTQLSVL.

The gene calls are TRBV5-1 and TRBJ2-1, with D perhaps being TRBD1 or TRBD2 (5 bases each). Per germline, CDR1 SGHRS and CDR2 YFSETQ. The CDR3 extends over 16 amino acids. V was cut by 0 bases and J by 8 bases, with 18 bases left in between. This chain's CDR3 is CASSLGGTAKLDEQFF. The CDR3 DNA is TGCGCCAGCAGCTTGGGGGGGACGGCCAAGCTCGATGAGCAGTTCTTC.

V usage is TRBV5-8 and J usage is TRBJ2-2; no definite D call. This CDR3 is 15 amino acids long. From germline, CDR1 is SGHTS and CDR2 YDEGEE. Trimming took off 7 bases at V and 1 base at J, with 14 bases between the two ends. The CDR3 DNA is TGTGCCAGCTCCCCTATCAAGGGGAACACCGGGGAGCTGTTTTTT. Protein: CASSPIKGNTGELFF.

This chain joins TRBV4-1 and TRBJ1-2; 8 bases fit TRBD1. Trimming at V came to 2 bases and at J to 3 bases, leaving 8 bases not matched to a gene. Germline assignment: CDR1 MGHRA and CDR2 YSYEKL. The CDR3 is made up of 16 amino acids. The CDR3 region is CASSQLGTGSYYGYTF. In nucleotides, the CDR3 is TGCGCCAGCAGCCAACTAGGGACAGGATCATACTATGGCTACACCTTC.

The rearrangement uses TRBV6-1 and TRBJ2-5; D is undetermined. Trimming pared 7 bases from V and 4 bases from J, leaving 7 bases between. There are 11 residues in the CDR3. Germline V CDR1 and CDR2: MNHNS, SASEGT. CDR3 nucleotides: TGTGCCAGCATAAGAGGAGAGACCCAGTACTTC. It codes for CASIRGETQYF.

The rearrangement uses TRBV19 and TRBJ2-3, with D unresolved. Germline lookup yields CDR1 LNHDA and CDR2 SQIVND (reference sequence). The CDR3 extends over 14 amino acids. Trimming took off 3 bases at V and 4 bases at J, with 11 bases between the two ends. CDR3 sequence reads: CASSITRLADTQYF. The CDR3 nucleotides read TGTGCCAGTAGTATCACCCGATTGGCAGATACGCAGTATTTT.

The V gene is TRBV30, the J gene TRBJ2-7, with D possibly called TRBD1 or TRBD2 (5 bases each). CDR3 length: 16 amino acids. Between the trimmed V and J ends, which lost 2 bases and 0 bases, there was a span of 17 bases. CDR1 is GTSNPN, CDR2 SVGIG, per germline (reference sequence). CDR3 sequence (DNA): TGTGCCTGGAGTACTTTTTGGTGGGGGAGCTCCTACGAGCAGTACTTC. Translation: CAWSTFWWGSSYEQYF.

The rearrangement joins TRBV28 to TRBJ2-3; 7 positions match TRBD1. The V and J ends lost 6 bases and 4 bases, in that order; junction bases with no gene match: 4. Germline CDR1 MDHEN, CDR2 SYDVKM. The CDR3 covers 13 residues. CDR3 sequence reads: CASRVQGADTQYF. The CDR3 region has the DNA TGTGCCAGCAGAGTCCAGGGGGCAGATACGCAGTATTTT.